These 20 T cell receptor beta chains were all obtained from the same sample, sequenced in a study of OX40 agonist ivuxolimab in advanced cancers. Profiled with immunoSEQ multiplex PCR; TCRdb holds only in-frame clones, not every one. The sample lists around 65,000 clones; 70% to 90% were seen once. The specimen was CD4+ or CD8+ T cells sorted from blood, collected in a trial of the OX40 agonist ivuxolimab. The receptors derive from an adult with an advanced solid tumor such as melanoma, head and neck, liver or kidney cancer.

This chain links TRBV14 with TRBJ2-7; 8 bases line up with TRBD1. CDR3 length equals 16 residues. The germline V gene encodes CDR1 SGHDN and CDR2 FVKESK. Trimming removed 1 base from V and 3 bases from J; junction bases left unmatched: 8. The CDR3 nucleotides read TGTGCCAGCAGCCAAGGAGGACAGGGAGTTTTCTACGAGCAGTACTTC. It translates to CASSQGGQGVFYEQYF.

The V gene is TRBV9, the J gene TRBJ2-7, with 11 bases fitting TRBD1. The CDR3 length is 15 residues. The germline gives CDR1 SGDLS, CDR2 YYNGEE. Unmatched junction bases numbered 7, after V lost 4 bases and J lost 4 bases. CDR3 residues: CASSPRDRGMYEQYF. CDR3 bases: TGTGCCAGCAGCCCCAGGGACAGGGGGATGTACGAGCAGTACTTC.

This chain links TRBV28 with TRBJ2-7; 8 nucleotides line up with TRBD2. J gave up 1 base and V 2 bases, and 7 bases lay outside the gene matches. CDR1 and CDR2 from the germline V gene are MDHEN and SYDVKM. This CDR3 has 16 amino acids. This chain's CDR3 is CASSLGRGGRSYEQYF. The DNA for the CDR3 is TGTGCCAGCAGTTTAGGCCGGGGGGGCAGATCCTACGAGCAGTACTTC. Full variable domain (missing parts from reference TRBV28 and TRBJ2-7): DVKVTQSSRYLVKRTGEKVFLECVQDMDHENMFWYRQDPGLGLRLIYFSYDVKMKEKGDIPEGYSVSREKKERFSLILESASTNQTSMYLCASSLGRGGRSYEQYFGPGTRLTVT.

This chain joins TRBV5-6 and TRBJ1-2; D is unclear. The V gene's germline CDR1 is SGHDT and CDR2 YYEEEE. The CDR3 contains 13 residues. Trimming pared 0 bases from V and 4 bases from J, leaving 7 bases between. CDR3 protein: CASSLGGFYGYTF. The DNA for the CDR3 is TGTGCCAGCAGCTTGGGAGGATTCTATGGCTACACCTTC. The variable domain in full, with the rest retrieved from reference TRBV5-6 and TRBJ1-2, is DAGVTQSPTHLIKTRGQQVTLRCSPKSGHDTVSWYQQALGQGPQFIFQYYEEEERQRGNFPDRFSGHQFPNYSSELNVNALLLGDSALYLCASSLGGFYGYTFGSGTRLTVV.

This clone occurred a few times. V usage is TRBV28 and J usage is TRBJ2-2; no definite D call. Germline V CDR1 and CDR2: MDHEN, SYDVKM. This CDR3 has 13 amino acids. Trimming shortened V by 1 base and J by 2 bases, and 2 bases separated the two germline ends. The CDR3 nucleotides read TGTGCCAGCAGTTTATTAAACACCGGGGAGCTGTTTTTT. It translates to CASSLLNTGELFF. The variable domain in full, completed from reference TRBV28 and TRBJ2-2, reads DVKVTQSSRYLVKRTGEKVFLECVQDMDHENMFWYRQDPGLGLRLIYFSYDVKMKEKGDIPEGYSVSREKKERFSLILESASTNQTSMYLCASSLLNTGELFFGEGSRLTVL.

Remarks on this clone: Other DNA sequences within the sample encode an identical CDR3. In DNA, the CDR3 is TGTGCCAGCAGCTTTGGCAGCTACGAGCAGTACTTC. This sequence encodes CASSFGSYEQYF. The chain carries TRBV5-6 and TRBJ2-7; D call uncertain. Germline CDR1 and CDR2: SGHDT and YYEEEE. The CDR3 contains 12 residues. V was shortened by 2 bases and J by 3 bases, with 6 bases between the two germline ends.

The chain recombines TRBV11-2 with TRBJ2-5; D might be TRBD1 (5 bases). V was cut by 5 bases and J by 5 bases, with 12 bases left in between. The CDR3 is 13 amino acids. Germline V gene sequence: CDR1 SGHAT, CDR2 FQNNGV. The CDR3 region is CASSQGYEETQYF. DNA of the CDR3: TGTGCCAGCAGCCAGGGTTACGAGGAGACCCAGTACTTC.

The chain uses TRBV19 and TRBJ2-1; 10 nucleotides agree with TRBD2. The J segment lost 6 bases and the V segment lost 5 bases, leaving 4 bases of the junction unmatched. The length of the CDR3 is 14 residues. Germline CDR1 is LNHDA and CDR2 is SQIVND (reference sequence). CDR3 sequence: CASSFGTSVNEQFF. CDR3 nucleotide sequence: TGTGCCAGTAGTTTCGGGACTAGCGTCAATGAGCAGTTCTTC.

This clone was detected only a few times. CDR3 sequence: CASSLGGLDYNEQFF. Here the CDR3 DNA reads TGTGCCAGCAGTTTAGGGGGACTAGACTACAATGAGCAGTTCTTC. The chain links TRBV28 to TRBJ2-1, with 8 bases that match TRBD2. The junction had 3 bases not matched to a gene; V was cut back by 2 bases and J by 3 bases. The CDR3 has 15 residues. CDR1 MDHEN and CDR2 SYDVKM come from the germline V gene.

J is TRBJ1-3 and V is TRBV27; D ambiguous. The V gene lost 5 bases and the J gene lost 3 bases, with 11 bases spanning the gap. Germline CDR1 reads MNHEY; CDR2 reads SMNVEV (reference sequence). The CDR3 contains 14 residues. The CDR3 DNA sequence: TGTGCCAGCAGTCAAACAGACCTTGGAAACACCATATATTTT. Protein: CASSQTDLGNTIYF.

V and J are TRBV19 and TRBJ2-3; tentative D call: TRBD2 (5 bases). V lost 3 bases and J lost 2, with 9 bases in between. The CDR3 extends over 14 amino acids. Germline V gives CDR1 LNHDA, CDR2 SQIVND (reference sequence). CDR3 protein: CASSIRGDTDTQYF. CDR3 DNA: TGTGCCAGTAGTATCCGGGGTGACACAGATACGCAGTATTTT.

The chain couples TRBV19 to TRBJ2-5, with D perhaps being TRBD1 or TRBD2 (5 bases each). Germline V gene lookup returns CDR1 LNHDA and CDR2 SQIVND (reference sequence). V was trimmed by 6 bases and J by 2 bases, leaving 16 bases between them. The CDR3 has 15 residues. CDR3 residues: CASSTPGQGQETQYF. The CDR3 DNA reads as TGTGCCAGTAGCACCCCGGGGCAGGGTCAAGAGACCCAGTACTTC.

The rearrangement links TRBV5-5 to TRBJ2-5; unclear D gene. Germline loops: CDR1 SGHKS, CDR2 YYEKEE (reference sequence). CDR3 length equals 15 residues. Trimming removed 1 base at V and 1 base at J, with 11 bases between. The CDR3, as DNA: TGTGCCAGCAGCTTGTCTGGAGAATTCCAAGAGACCCAGTACTTC. It codes for CASSLSGEFQETQYF.

V usage is TRBV27 and J usage is TRBJ2-1; a possible D gene is TRBD1 (5 bases). Germline V gene lookup returns CDR1 MNHEY and CDR2 SMNVEV (reference sequence). This CDR3 has 13 residues. Trimming removed 2 bases from V and 8 bases from J, with 10 bases in between. The CDR3, as DNA: TGTGCCAGCAGTTTACAGGGTGGGGATGAGCAGTTCTTC. Its translation: CASSLQGGDEQFF.

The V and J genes are TRBV6-6 and TRBJ2-7; D possibly corresponds to TRBD1 (5 bases). Trimming removed 5 bases at V and 7 bases at J, with 12 bases between. This CDR3 region has 12 residues. Per germline, CDR1 MNHNY and CDR2 SVGAGI (reference sequence). CDR3 in DNA: TGTGCCAGCAGTCTGGGGCCTGGGGAGCAGTACTTC. It translates to CASSLGPGEQYF.

Only a few counts were recorded for this clone. CDR3 coding DNA: TGTGCCAGCAATGGACAGACTACCTACGAGCAGTACTTC. Protein: CASNGQTTYEQYF. The rearrangement links TRBV2 to TRBJ2-7; the D gene is possibly TRBD1 (6 bases). Deletions cut 7 bases from V and 2 bases from J, with 12 bases between. CDR3 size: 13 residues. Germline V gene sequence: CDR1 SNHLY, CDR2 FYNNEI.

This sequence joins TRBV4-3 and TRBJ2-7; TRBD1 might be the D (6 bases). This CDR3 has 15 amino acids. Germline V gene sequence: CDR1 LGHNA, CDR2 YSLEER. The ends were cut back, 4 bases at V and 0 bases at J, with 13 bases in the middle. The CDR3 loop reads CASSRDDRSSYEQYF. CDR3 nucleotides: TGCGCCAGCAGCCGAGACGACAGGAGCTCCTACGAGCAGTACTTC.

The chain recombines TRBV27 with TRBJ2-1; 8 bases line up with TRBD2. The germline V gene encodes CDR1 MNHEY and CDR2 SMNVEV (reference sequence). The CDR3 covers 15 residues. With V trimmed by 3 bases and J by 2 bases, 3 bases remained unmatched. The CDR3 bases are TGTGCCAGCAGTTTGAGCGGGAGTACCTACAATGAGCAGTTCTTC. It is translated as CASSLSGSTYNEQFF.

V usage is TRBV19 and J usage is TRBJ2-1; maybe TRBD2 (6 bases). This CDR3 has 14 residues. Germline V gene sequence: CDR1 LNHDA, CDR2 SQIVND (reference sequence). Deletions cut 3 bases from V and 1 base from J, with 7 bases between. The CDR3 sequence is CASSIRESYNEQFF. CDR3 DNA: TGTGCCAGTAGTATCCGGGAGTCCTACAATGAGCAGTTCTTC.

V is TRBV6-5 and J is TRBJ2-7, with D unclear. V lost 8 bases and J lost 1, with 9 bases in between. The V gene's germline CDR1 is MNHEY and CDR2 SVGAGI. The CDR3 is 12 amino acids. The CDR3 region is CASGFTSYEQYF. For the CDR3, the DNA is TGTGCCAGCGGTTTCACTTCCTACGAGCAGTACTTC.